This T cell receptor (beta chain) was recovered during a study of shared clonotypes between healthy human individuals. As for the study in general: For every donor, three CD4 naive, three CD4 memory, two CD8 naive and one CD8 memory plates were used. Study conclusions and caveats: Compared with memory subsets, naive subsets generally had larger estimated richness. Sampling included only blood; tissue repertoires likely differ. Although depth was large, rarefaction showed that sequencing of the sorted subsets was incomplete.

Sequenced by immunoSEQ multiplex PCR; TCRdb stores in-frame clones only, minus some. The top ten hold less than 0.35% of the sample, which has about 600,000 clones, 98% seen once. CDR3 length equals 17 residues. Germline trimming cut 5 bases from V and 0 bases from J; bases unmatched to any gene: 8. Germline CDR1 is MNHEY and CDR2 is SMNVEV (reference sequence). Comment on this clone: Its antigen is not known.

Positively selected for CCR7, the CD45RO-negative cells used as naive CD8 cells excluded terminally differentiated effector memory CD45RA+ cells. The V and J genes are TRBV27 and TRBJ2-1; 9 nucleotides line up with TRBD2. The sequenced material came from naive CD8+ T cells sorted from blood. This receptor was obtained from a young man in good health. The CDR3 coding sequence is TGTGCCAGCAGTACCTCAGATAGCGGGAGCTCCTACAATGAGCAGTTCTTC. This encodes CASSTSDSGSSYNEQFF.